One and the same sample provided the 25 T cell receptor beta chains below, sequenced in a study of T cell repertoires in cytomegalovirus infection. In TCRdb, the reads were re-called with MiXCR into one record per CDR3 protein. The top ten clones hold about 39% of a sample with 450,000 to 550,000 distinct CDR3 sequences, about 42% of them seen once. Their antigens remain unidentified. The sample in question was cultured PBMCs, obtained from culture after CMV antigen stimulation. The origin of the receptors is a human donor in good health (CMV status not recorded). Some clones in this sample may be carry-over from other donors' samples.

CDR3 sequence reads: CASSPFGGGTEAFF. The CDR3 DNA sequence: TGTGCCAGCAGCCCTTTTGGGGGAGGGACTGAAGCTTTCTTT. J is TRBJ1-1 and V is TRBV5-5, with D possibly TRBD1 on 5 matching bases. V lost 4 bases and J lost 5, with 15 bases in between. CDR1 SGHKS and CDR2 YYEKEE come from the germline V gene (reference sequence). The CDR3 totals 14 residues.

The chain couples TRBV7-8 to TRBJ2-2; D ambiguous. The CDR3 is 15 amino acids. Germline lookup yields CDR1 SGHVS and CDR2 FQNEAQ. Trimming stripped 1 base from V and 4 bases from J, with 10 bases between. CDR3 sequence: CASSLVTHPTGELFF. The CDR3 nucleotides read TGTGCCAGCAGCTTAGTGACACACCCCACCGGGGAGCTGTTTTTT.

This chain links TRBV6-6 with TRBJ1-2; D gene ambiguous. V lost 6 bases and J lost 3, with 8 bases in between. Germline loops: CDR1 MNHNY, CDR2 SVGAGI (reference sequence). The CDR3 runs 12 residues. CDR3 sequence (DNA): TGTGCCAGCAGGGGCTGGGACTATGGCTACACCTTC. Amino acid sequence: CASRGWDYGYTF.

The J gene is TRBJ2-7, the V gene TRBV7-9; D is ambiguous. Trimming took off 6 bases at V and 5 bases at J, with 8 bases between the two ends. Germline V gene sequence: CDR1 SEHNR, CDR2 FQNEAQ (reference sequence). The CDR3 is 11 amino acids. The CDR3 spells CASRSWDEQYF. The CDR3 DNA follows: TGTGCCAGCAGATCGTGGGACGAGCAGTACTTC.

The chain combines TRBV5-5 with TRBJ2-7; D may be TRBD2 (6 bases). Germline V CDR1 and CDR2: SGHKS, YYEKEE (reference sequence). V lost 5 bases to trimming and J lost 1 base, with 19 bases between them. The CDR3 consists of 16 residues. This CDR3 reads CASRPRPRRDSYEQYF. In DNA form, the CDR3 reads TGTGCCAGCAGGCCACGACCAAGGCGGGATTCCTACGAGCAGTACTTC.

The chain has TRBV19 and TRBJ1-2; D perhaps matches TRBD1 (5 bases). This CDR3 contains 14 residues. Germline V CDR1 and CDR2: LNHDA, SQIVND (reference sequence). Trimming cost V 5 bases and J 0 bases, with 10 bases left between them. The CDR3 DNA reads as TGTGCCAGTAGTGCAGGGATGCCTAACTATGGCTACACCTTC. Translated, it gives CASSAGMPNYGYTF.

About this clonotype itself: Given a far larger clone just one base away, this is likely a sequencing read error. V usage is TRBV11-2 and J usage is TRBJ2-7; D gene ambiguous. The V gene lost 2 bases and the J gene lost 5 bases, with 4 bases spanning the gap. The CDR3 spans 11 residues. In germline, CDR1 is SGHAT, CDR2 FQNNGV. The CDR3 nucleotides are TGTGCCAGCAGCTTAACCCACGAGCAGTACTTC. Residues: CASSLTHEQYF.

The chain links TRBV4-1 to TRBJ1-2, with D possibly matching TRBD1 (5 bases). Per germline, CDR1 MGHRA and CDR2 YSYEKL. This CDR3 comprises 15 residues. V lost 0 bases and J lost 4, with 12 bases in between. CDR3: CASSQDGRGSYGYTF. The CDR3 DNA sequence: TGCGCCAGCAGCCAAGATGGAAGGGGCAGCTATGGCTACACCTTC.

This chain joins TRBV6-2 or TRBV6-3 and TRBJ2-1, with 8 bases that match TRBD2. This CDR3 region has 15 residues. The junction had 6 bases not matched to a gene; V was cut back by 2 bases and J by 6 bases. Germline lookup yields CDR1 MNHEY and CDR2 SVGEGT. The CDR3 nucleotides read TGTGCCAGCAGTTACGACGCGGGGGGTCGCAATGAGCAGTTCTTC. Translation gives CASSYDAGGRNEQFF.

This clonotype was counted only a few times. The chain couples TRBV7-9 to TRBJ2-2; D uncertain. CDR1 SEHNR and CDR2 FQNEAQ come from the germline V gene (reference sequence). V shed 5 bases and J shed 2 bases, with 21 bases lying between them. This CDR3 has 18 amino acids. The CDR3 nucleotides read TGTGCCAGCAGCCGCCCCATAGGGTCTCCGGGCAACACCGGGGAGCTGTTTTTT. This encodes CASSRPIGSPGNTGELFF.

The genes are TRBV18 and TRBJ1-2; TRBD1 is a possible D gene (6 bases). Trimming shortened V by 5 bases and J by 7 bases, and 14 bases separated the two germline ends. This CDR3 has 13 amino acids. Germline V gene data show CDR1 as KGHSH and CDR2 as LQKENI. CDR3 residues: CASSTRQESGYTF. The CDR3 DNA reads TGTGCCAGCTCAACCAGACAGGAAAGTGGCTACACCTTC.

This CDR3 reads CASNPTGGANVLTF. CDR3 bases: TGCGCCAGCAACCCGACAGGTGGGGCCAACGTCCTGACTTTC. J is TRBJ2-6 and V is TRBV4-1; D perhaps matches TRBD1 (6 bases). The V end was cut by 7 bases, the J end by 3 bases, with 10 bases between. The germline gives CDR1 MGHRA, CDR2 YSYEKL. The CDR3 sequence is 14 residues long.

Here the CDR3 reads CASSPRTSGGGAGELFF. The CDR3 nucleotides read TGTGCCAGCAGCCCACGGACTAGCGGGGGTGGGGCCGGGGAGCTGTTTTTT. This chain uses TRBV7-6 with TRBJ2-2; TRBD2 aligns across 13 bases. The length of the CDR3 is 17 residues. J lost 6 bases, V lost 5 bases, and 9 bases had no gene match. The germline gives CDR1 SGHVS, CDR2 FNYEAQ. Full variable domain (outside the CDR3, taken from reference TRBV7-6 and TRBJ2-2): GAGVSQSPRYKVTKRGQDVALRCDPISGHVSLYWYRQALGQGPEFLTYFNYEAQQDKSGLPNDRFSAERPEGSISTLTIQRTEQRDSAMYRCASSPRTSGGGAGELFFGEGSRLTVL.

In this sample, this clonotype turned up once. Given a much more abundant clone one base away, this may be a read error. The rearrangement uses TRBV6-2 or TRBV6-3 and TRBJ1-5; TRBD1 matches 7 bases. With 6 bases clipped from V and 4 bases from J, the junction kept 0 bases outside the gene matches. CDR3 size: 12 residues. CDR1 is MNHEY, CDR2 SVGEGT, per germline. CDR3 amino acids: CASRQGNQPQHF. CDR3 in DNA: TGTGCCAGCAGACAGGGGAATCAGCCCCAGCATTTT.

This clonotype was recorded a few times. The V call is TRBV7-2, the J call TRBJ2-7, with D maybe TRBD1 (5 bases). V was trimmed by 6 bases and J by 3 bases, leaving 15 bases between them. This CDR3 region has 14 residues. Germline loops: CDR1 SGHTA, CDR2 FQGNSA. CDR3 in DNA: TGTGCCAGCAGGGGGCCGAGTCAAGGCTACGAGCAGTACTTC. It codes for CASRGPSQGYEQYF.

A few counts support this clonotype. The rearrangement joins TRBV7-2 to TRBJ2-2, with 11 bases that match TRBD2. V dropped 2 bases and J dropped 7; count of bases not matched to a gene: 9. From germline, CDR1 is SGHTA and CDR2 FQGNSA. This CDR3 has 17 amino acids. CDR3 DNA: TGTGCCAGCAGCTTATACCCCCTAGCGGGGGGTGACGGGGAGCTGTTTTTT. It is translated as CASSLYPLAGGDGELFF.

J is TRBJ2-1 and V is TRBV19, with unresolved D. This CDR3 contains 12 residues. V lost 8 bases and J 5 bases, leaving 10 bases between the germline ends. Per germline, CDR1 LNHDA and CDR2 SQIVND (reference sequence). The CDR3 DNA reads as TGTGCCAGTTTGGGCCAAAACAATGAGCAGTTCTTC. Protein sequence: CASLGQNNEQFF. Full variable domain (outside the CDR3, taken from reference TRBV19 and TRBJ2-1): DGGITQSPKYLFRKEGQNVTLSCEQNLNHDAMYWYRQDPGQGLRLIYYSQIVNDFQKGDIAEGYSVSREKKESFPLTVTSAQKNPTAFYLCASLGQNNEQFFGPGTRLTVL.

This clonotype was counted at least ten times. V and J are TRBV7-8 and TRBJ2-2; TRBD2 agrees at 9 bases. This CDR3 spans 18 amino acids. J lost 1 base, V lost 3 bases, and 9 bases had no gene match. Germline loops: CDR1 SGHVS, CDR2 FQNEAQ. The chain's CDR3 is CASSLSKASGKNTGELFF. DNA of the CDR3: TGTGCCAGCAGCTTGTCTAAGGCTAGCGGGAAGAACACCGGGGAGCTGTTTTTT.

J is TRBJ2-3 and V is TRBV6-2 or TRBV6-3; TRBD1 aligns across 7 bases. Germline V lookup: CDR1 MNHEY, CDR2 SVGEGT. V was clipped by 5 bases and J by 2 bases; unmatched bases: 10. CDR3 length: 16 residues. CDR3 coding DNA: TGTGCCAGCAGTGAATGGAAGGGGGCACCCACAGATACGCAGTATTTT. Protein sequence: CASSEWKGAPTDTQYF.

The chain couples TRBV15 to TRBJ2-3, with D possibly matching TRBD1 (5 bases). CDR3 length equals 16 residues. Germline loops: CDR1 LNHNV, CDR2 YYDKDF (reference sequence). V was cut by 6 bases and J by 1 base, with 17 bases left in between. The CDR3 is CATRDKNRGGTDTQYF. The CDR3 DNA reads TGTGCCACCAGGGACAAAAATAGAGGAGGCACAGATACGCAGTATTTT.

V usage is TRBV11-2 and J usage is TRBJ2-3; D is possibly TRBD1 (6 bases). There are 15 residues in the CDR3. Germline CDR1 SGHAT, CDR2 FQNNGV. Trimming stripped 4 bases from V and 3 bases from J, with 14 bases between. CDR3 bases: TGTGCCAGCAGCTCCCCAGGGGATTCGACAGATACGCAGTATTTT. Translated: CASSSPGDSTDTQYF.

The gene calls are TRBV20-1 and TRBJ1-6; the match to TRBD1 covers 9 bases. This CDR3 contains 14 residues. Germline CDR1 is DFQATT and CDR2 is SNEGSKA (reference sequence). V lost 5 bases and J lost 8; bases outside the gene matches: 7. The CDR3 loop is CSARYRGLYSPLHF. The CDR3 DNA reads TGCAGTGCTCGTTACAGGGGGCTTTATTCACCCCTCCACTTT.

The chain recombines TRBV7-6 with TRBJ1-2; D ambiguous. V was trimmed by 2 bases and J by 7 bases, leaving 8 bases between them. This CDR3 is 12 amino acids long. Germline CDR1 is SGHVS and CDR2 is FNYEAQ. CDR3 sequence reads: CASSLSDVGYTF. The CDR3 nucleotides read TGTGCCAGCAGCTTATCGGATGTTGGCTACACCTTC.

The J gene is TRBJ2-5, the V gene TRBV7-9; 8 bases are a match to TRBD1. CDR1 is SEHNR and CDR2 is FQNEAQ in the germline V gene (reference sequence). Unmatched junction bases numbered 4, after V lost 5 bases and J lost 5 bases. The CDR3 is 13 residues long. The DNA of the CDR3 is TGTGCCAGCAGCGACAGGGGATCCGAGACCCAGTACTTC. Its translation: CASSDRGSETQYF. Drawing the rest from reference TRBV7-9 and TRBJ2-5, the complete variable domain is DTGVSQNPRHKITKRGQNVTFRCDPISEHNRLYWYRQTLGQGPEFLTYFQNEAQLEKSRLLSDRFSAERPKGSFSTLEIQRTEQGDSAMYLCASSDRGSETQYFGPGTRLLVL.

The rearrangement joins TRBV6-1 to TRBJ1-1; possible D gene TRBD1, 6 bases. In germline, CDR1 is MNHNS, CDR2 SASEGT. The CDR3 contains 14 residues. Between the trimmed V and J ends, which lost 6 bases and 0 bases, there was a span of 11 bases. The DNA for the CDR3 is TGTGCCAGCAGACCAGGACAGATGAACACTGAAGCTTTCTTT. Its protein is CASRPGQMNTEAFF.